The rows below give T cell receptor beta chains drawn from one sample of a study of shared clonotypes between healthy human individuals. Data came from immunoSEQ multiplex PCR; TCRdb stores just in-frame clones and leaves some out. The data hold 2 million to 3 million clones, with 90% to 95% observed a single time. Sequencing was carried out using naive CD4+ T cells sorted from blood. The source of these receptors is a man aged 18 to 29 in good health. Both conserved end residues are part of each CDR3. A D gene is named only where the DNA matches it firmly. Expanded clones get a size class; other rows say once, few or many, or leave the size out.

>-|15|TRBV7-2|-|TRBJ2-3
TGTGCCAGCAGCTTATTACGGGGAGACGCGGATACGCAGTATTTT
CASSLLRGDADTQYF
>TRBD2|16|TRBV18|-|TRBJ2-3
TGTGCCAGCTCACCCAGACTAGCGGGATTCACAGATACGCAGTATTTT
CASSPRLAGFTDTQYF
>-|12|TRBV14|-|TRBJ2-5
TGTGCCAGCAGCCACCGGGCTAGTCGGCGGTACTTC
CASSHRASRRYF
>TRBD1|15|TRBV7-2|-|TRBJ1-6
TGTGCCAGCAGACCAGGACAGGGACATAATTCACCCCTCCACTTT
CASRPGQGHNSPLHF
>TRBD2|16|TRBV23-1|-|TRBJ2-7
TGCGCCAGCAGACCCGGACTAGCGGGCCGCTCCTACGAGCAGTACTTC
CASRPGLAGRSYEQYF
>TRBD1|15|TRBV19|-|TRBJ2-6
TGTGCCAGTACCGGAGGACAGGCTGGGGCCAACGTCCTGACTTTC
CASTGGQAGANVLTF
>-|15|TRBV6-6|-|TRBJ1-2
TGTGCCAGCAGTTCTATCCAGGGCGGGAACTATGGCTACACCTTC
CASSSIQGGNYGYTF
>-|12|TRBV19|-|TRBJ2-1
TGTGCCAGTAGTCAAGGTTACAATGAGCAGTTCTTC
CASSQGYNEQFF
>-|13|TRBV18|-|TRBJ1-6
TGTGCCAGCTCCCCCGACGGGTCTTCACCCCTCCACTTT
CASSPDGSSPLHF
>TRBD1|15|TRBV5-1|-|TRBJ1-6
TGCGCCAGCAGCTTCCTGACAGGGACAGACTCACCCCTCCACTTT
CASSFLTGTDSPLHF
>-|14|TRBV28|-|TRBJ1-6
TGTGCCAGCAGTCCCCACACAGCCCCTTCACCCCTCCACTTT
CASSPHTAPSPLHF
>-|16|TRBV5-4|-|TRBJ2-1
TGTGCCAGCAGCAACCCACCCGGACAGAGCTACAATGAGCAGTTCTTC
CASSNPPGQSYNEQFF
>TRBD1|16|TRBV28|-|TRBJ1-6
TGTGCCAGCACCCGAAGGGCCAGGGGGGGAGATTCACCCCTCCACTTT
CASTRRARGGDSPLHF
>-|13|TRBV30|-|TRBJ2-3
TGTGCCGGAGCCCCGAGTAGCACAGATACGCAGTATTTT
CAGAPSSTDTQYF
>TRBD2|15|TRBV10-1|-|TRBJ2-1
TGCGCCAGCAGTGACCCGACTAGCGGGGGCTATGAGCAGTTCTTC
CASSDPTSGGYEQFF
>TRBD1|13|TRBV30|-|TRBJ1-2
TGTGCCTGGAGCGCCGGGACAGTCTATGGCTACACCTTC
CAWSAGTVYGYTF
>-|16|TRBV13|-|TRBJ2-2
TGTGCCAGCAGCGGGTATAGCGGTCTATTGACCGGGGAGCTGTTTTTT
CASSGYSGLLTGELFF
>TRBD1|15|TRBV5-1|-|TRBJ2-1
TGCGCCAGCAGCCCCGGGACAGGGACCTACAATGAGCAGTTCTTC
CASSPGTGTYNEQFF
>TRBD2|18|TRBV5-1|-|TRBJ2-3
TGCGCCAGCAGCTTGGTTGCCCGGACTAGCGTGGGCACAGATACGCAGTATTTT
CASSLVARTSVGTDTQYF
>TRBD2|16|TRBV6-1|once|TRBJ2-2
TGTGCCAGCAGTGAAGTAGCGGGACTTAACACCGGGGAGCTGTTTTTT
CASSEVAGLNTGELFF
>-|14|TRBV7-2|once|TRBJ2-7
TGTGCCAGCAGCTTAGCGCAGGGGATATCCGAGCAGTACTTC
CASSLAQGISEQYF
>TRBD2|17|TRBV7-9|-|TRBJ2-2
TGTGCCAGCAGCTTAATTAGCGGGAGCGCGAACACCGGGGAGCTGTTTTTT
CASSLISGSANTGELFF
>-|12|TRBV7-9|-|TRBJ1-1
TGTGCCAGCAGCCGTGGGGACACTGAAGCTTTCTTT
CASSRGDTEAFF
>TRBD1|15|TRBV6-5|-|TRBJ2-7
TGTGCCAGCAGTTACTCCCAGGGGGCGGCCTACGAGCAGTACTTC
CASSYSQGAAYEQYF
>-|14|TRBV6-6|once|TRBJ1-5
TGTGCCAGCAGAGGCAGCCTAAGGGGACAGCCCCAGCATTTT
CASRGSLRGQPQHF
>TRBD1|14|TRBV6-1|once|TRBJ1-5
TGTGCCAGCAGTGAAAGGACAGGGTCGCAGCCCCAGCATTTT
CASSERTGSQPQHF
>-|12|TRBV15|once|TRBJ1-2
TGTGCCACCAGCAAGGACAGCTATGGCTACACCTTC
CATSKDSYGYTF
>-|12|TRBV29-1|-|TRBJ2-7
TGCAGCGTTGACCGGCTCGCCTACGAGCAGTACTTC
CSVDRLAYEQYF
>-|14|TRBV5-1|-|TRBJ1-1
TGCGCCAGCAGCTTGACAGGATTTAACACTGAAGCTTTCTTT
CASSLTGFNTEAFF
>-|14|TRBV11-2|-|TRBJ1-5
TGTGCCAGCGCGTTACGAGGGGCCGATCAGCCCCAGCATTTT
CASALRGADQPQHF
>TRBD1|15|TRBV10-3|-|TRBJ1-3
TGTGCCATCAAACCGGGACAGGACTCTGGAAACACCATATATTTT
CAIKPGQDSGNTIYF
>-|15|TRBV5-4|-|TRBJ1-2
TGTGCCAGCAGCTCCGGGGGTGGGACTAACTATGGCTACACCTTC
CASSSGGGTNYGYTF
>TRBD2|16|TRBV15|-|TRBJ2-7
TGTGCCACCAGCAGAGGGTTTAGCGGGGGTAGCTACGAGCAGTACTTC
CATSRGFSGGSYEQYF
>-|17|TRBV6-4|-|TRBJ1-5
TGTGCCAGCAGCGCCCAGCCCCGGACATATAGCAATCAGCCCCAGCATTTT
CASSAQPRTYSNQPQHF
>-|13|TRBV6-5|-|TRBJ1-2
TGTGCCAGCAGTTACTCTAGGGGTGGCGGCTACACCTTC
CASSYSRGGGYTF
>TRBD1|15|TRBV18|-|TRBJ2-2
TGTGCCAGCTCACCCTTGGACAGGGCGACCGGGGAGCTGTTTTTT
CASSPLDRATGELFF
>TRBD1|15|TRBV6-6|-|TRBJ1-1
TGTGCCAGCAGTGTACCGGGACAGGGTGCGACTGAAGCTTTCTTT
CASSVPGQGATEAFF
>-|14|TRBV19|-|TRBJ2-3
TGTGCCAGTATGGAGGGGGTTGTCGCAGATACGCAGTATTTT
CASMEGVVADTQYF
>-|12|TRBV27|-|TRBJ2-2
TGTGCCAGCAGTTTAGGTTTGGGGGAGCTGTTTTTT
CASSLGLGELFF
>-|13|TRBV11-2|-|TRBJ1-1
TGTGCCAGCAGCCCTCAGCAGAACACTGAAGCTTTCTTT
CASSPQQNTEAFF
>TRBD1|14|TRBV28|-|TRBJ1-3
TGTGCCAGCAGGGAAGGACAGGGGGCAAGCACCATATATTTT
CASREGQGASTIYF
>TRBD2|16|TRBV28|-|TRBJ2-7
TGTGCCAGCAGTTTTGTCGACCTAGCGGGGGGGTCCGAGCAGTACTTC
CASSFVDLAGGSEQYF
>-|13|TRBV6-1|-|TRBJ1-3
TGTGCCGGAAGCAGGGATTCTGGAAACACCATATATTTT
CAGSRDSGNTIYF
>TRBD1|14|TRBV7-2|-|TRBJ1-4
TGTGCCAGCAGCACAATCAGGGGGAATGAAAAACTGTTTTTT
CASSTIRGNEKLFF
>TRBD1|14|TRBV7-3|-|TRBJ2-3
TGTGCCAGCAGCCGGGACAGGGGAACAGATACGCAGTATTTT
CASSRDRGTDTQYF
>-|15|TRBV6-5|-|TRBJ1-3
TGTGCCAGCAGTCCACGATTTAGCTCTGGAAACACCATATATTTT
CASSPRFSSGNTIYF
>-|15|TRBV27|once|TRBJ2-7
TGTGCCAGCAGTTTTCGGAGGGCCCAAACCTACGAGCAGTACTTC
CASSFRRAQTYEQYF
>TRBD1|16|TRBV7-2|-|TRBJ1-1
TGTGCCAGCAGCCCTTGGACAGGGGGCTGGGGTACTGAAGCTTTCTTT
CASSPWTGGWGTEAFF
>TRBD2|16|TRBV7-6|-|TRBJ2-3
TGTGCCAGCAGCCTCGGACTAGCGGGAGGGCCAGATACGCAGTATTTT
CASSLGLAGGPDTQYF
>TRBD2|18|TRBV4-3|-|TRBJ2-3
TGCGCCAGCAGCCAAGGTCGGCTAGCGGGCGGCCCAACAGATACGCAGTATTTT
CASSQGRLAGGPTDTQYF
>-|16|TRBV4-1|-|TRBJ2-2
TGCGCCAGCAGCCAAGGGCGGCTCGGGGCAGCCGGGGAGCTGTTTTTT
CASSQGRLGAAGELFF
>TRBD2|15|TRBV5-1|-|TRBJ2-3
TGCGCCAGCAGCTTTAGCGGGGCGATCACAGATACGCAGTATTTT
CASSFSGAITDTQYF
>-|14|TRBV10-3|-|TRBJ1-1
TGTGCCATCAGGGAGCGGCAGTTCAACACTGAAGCTTTCTTT
CAIRERQFNTEAFF
>-|13|TRBV25-1|-|TRBJ1-3
TGTGCCAGCAGTGAATATTTCAGAAACACCATATATTTT
CASSEYFRNTIYF
>-|16|TRBV30|-|TRBJ2-1
TGTGCCTGGAGTACGGACTGGGTTAGCTCCTACAATGAGCAGTTCTTC
CAWSTDWVSSYNEQFF
>-|18|TRBV5-1|-|TRBJ2-6
TGCGCCAGCAGCTTGGTAGTGATTCAAGGCTCTGGGGCCAACGTCCTGACTTTC
CASSLVVIQGSGANVLTF